One and the same sample provided the 24 T cell receptor beta chains below, sequenced in a study of cytomegalovirus exposure and HLA in healthy donors. Primers: 60 Vbeta forward and 13 Jbeta reverse. Produced via immunoSEQ multiplex PCR; TCRdb's table is partial and in-frame only. The table records about 120,000 clones, around three quarters of them present only once. Sequencing was carried out using PBMCs. These receptors originate from a woman aged 35 to 49 in good health and CMV-seropositive.

This clone was recorded a few times. The V gene is TRBV7-9, the J gene TRBJ1-2; 7 nucleotides align to TRBD1. The CDR3 sequence is 14 residues long. The germline V gene encodes CDR1 SEHNR and CDR2 FQNEAQ (reference sequence). Trimming removed 5 bases from V and 0 bases from J; junction bases left unmatched: 3. CDR3 bases: TGTGCCAGCAGCATGGGACAGCCTAACTATGGCTACACCTTC. Translated, it gives CASSMGQPNYGYTF.

In regard to this clone: Germline is not matched at one junction end, which may reflect a read error. The chain uses TRBV7-7 and TRBJ2-5; D might be TRBD2 (5 bases). CDR3 size: 13 residues. Per the germline V gene, CDR1 is SSHAT and CDR2 is FNYEAQ (reference sequence). The CDR3 DNA is TGTGCTAGCAGCTTAAGACTAAGAGAGACCCAGTACTTC. Translation gives CASSLRLRETQYF. The full variable domain, its missing parts supplied by reference TRBV7-7 and TRBJ2-5, is GAGVSQSPRYKVTKRGQDVTLRCDPISSHATLYWYQQALGQGPEFLTYFNYEAQPDKSGLPSDRFSAERPEGSISTLTIQRTEQRDSAMYRCASSLRLRETQYFGPGTRLLVL.

This chain connects TRBV10-3 to TRBJ2-5; 12 nucleotides line up with TRBD2. The CDR3 length is 17 residues. Germline V gene sequence: CDR1 ENHRY, CDR2 SYGVKD. J lost 5 bases, V lost 6 bases, and 13 bases had no gene match. The CDR3, as DNA: TGTGCCATCAGGACCGACGGACTAGCGGGATATGATGAGACCCAGTACTTC. Translated, it gives CAIRTDGLAGYDETQYF.

The V gene is TRBV11-1, the J gene TRBJ2-5; D remains unclear. Trimming cost V 2 bases and J 1 base, with 8 bases left between them. Germline lookup yields CDR1 SGHAT and CDR2 FQDESV (reference sequence). The CDR3 runs 14 residues. The CDR3 loop is CASSLIASQETQYF. The CDR3 bases are TGTGCCAGCAGCTTAATAGCCTCCCAAGAGACCCAGTACTTC.

The rearrangement uses TRBV7-9 and TRBJ2-3, with D tentatively TRBD1 (5 bases). This CDR3 contains 15 residues. Germline CDR1 and CDR2: SEHNR and FQNEAQ (reference sequence). The germline V and J ends were trimmed by 2 bases and 2 bases, with 11 bases remaining between them. CDR3 protein: CASSLRSRATDTQYF. CDR3 nucleotide sequence: TGTGCCAGCAGCTTACGGTCCAGGGCCACAGATACGCAGTATTTT.

The CDR3 loop reads CASSIGAYNEQFF. The CDR3 DNA reads TGTGCCAGTAGTATAGGAGCCTACAATGAGCAGTTCTTC. V gene TRBV19 combines with J gene TRBJ2-1; no clear D gene. V was trimmed by 1 base and J by 2 bases, leaving 3 bases between them. Per germline, CDR1 LNHDA and CDR2 SQIVND (reference sequence). There are 13 residues in the CDR3.

This clone was picked up one time. The CDR3 reads CSVETGVDTQYF. CDR3 coding DNA: TGCAGCGTAGAGACAGGGGTGGATACGCAGTATTTT. This chain uses TRBV29-1 with TRBJ2-3, with 8 bases that match TRBD1. Trimming took 6 bases from V and 6 from J; bases not matched to a gene: 5. This CDR3 contains 12 residues. Germline CDR1 SQVTM, CDR2 ANQGSEA.

This chain uses TRBV7-2 with TRBJ2-5; TRBD2 matches 8 bases. Losses at the gene ends were 4 bases for V and 1 base for J; bases not matched to a gene: 8. The CDR3 consists of 16 residues. CDR1 and CDR2 from the germline V gene are SGHTA and FQGNSA. CDR3 nucleotides: TGTGCCAGCAGCTCATTAGCGGGAAGACCCCAAGAGACCCAGTACTTC. It encodes CASSSLAGRPQETQYF.

The V gene is TRBV6-5, the J gene TRBJ1-4; 7 bases align to TRBD1. J gave up 7 bases and V 2 bases, and 4 bases lay outside the gene matches. This CDR3 comprises 14 residues. Germline loops: CDR1 MNHEY, CDR2 SVGAGI. CDR3 loop: CASSYDRASEKLFF. For the CDR3, the DNA is TGTGCCAGCAGTTACGACAGGGCGTCTGAAAAACTGTTTTTT.

The rearrangement joins TRBV27 to TRBJ2-7; TRBD1 matches 7 bases. J gave up 6 bases and V 9 bases, and 5 bases lay outside the gene matches. The CDR3 covers 11 residues. In germline, CDR1 is MNHEY, CDR2 SMNVEV (reference sequence). The CDR3 DNA is TGTGCCAGTTCAACAGGGGCCGAGCAGTACTTC. It is translated as CASSTGAEQYF.

The rearrangement joins TRBV4-1 to TRBJ1-5, with 8 positions matching TRBD1. Germline lookup yields CDR1 MGHRA and CDR2 YSYEKL. Germline trimming cut 1 base from V and 4 bases from J; bases unmatched to any gene: 0. This CDR3 contains 14 residues. The CDR3 protein is CASSQGQGNQPQHF. In DNA form, the CDR3 reads TGCGCCAGCAGCCAAGGACAGGGGAATCAGCCCCAGCATTTT.

The genes are TRBV5-8 and TRBJ1-1; 10 bases are shared with TRBD1. J was trimmed by 6 bases and V by 4 bases; bases with no gene match: 9. Germline loops: CDR1 SGHTS, CDR2 YDEGEE. The CDR3 spans 15 residues. The CDR3: CASSGTGTGVAEAFF. The CDR3 region has the DNA TGTGCCAGCAGCGGCACCGGGACAGGGGTCGCTGAAGCTTTCTTT.

J is TRBJ2-5 and V is TRBV11-1, with D perhaps TRBD2 (5 bases). This CDR3 spans 14 amino acids. Trimming took 0 bases from V and 1 from J, leaving 6 bases between them. Germline V gene sequence: CDR1 SGHAT, CDR2 FQDESV (reference sequence). In DNA form, the CDR3 reads TGTGCCAGCAGCTTAGCTACTAGCCAAGAGACCCAGTACTTC. It yields the protein CASSLATSQETQYF.

J is TRBJ2-5 and V is TRBV5-1; D perhaps matches TRBD1 (6 bases). V was cut by 4 bases and J by 1 base, with 17 bases left in between. Germline V gives CDR1 SGHRS, CDR2 YFSETQ. The CDR3 consists of 16 residues. The CDR3 spells CASSQGTLGFQETQYF. CDR3 sequence (DNA): TGCGCCAGCAGCCAGGGGACGCTCGGGTTCCAAGAGACCCAGTACTTC.

This clone was found a few times. V usage is TRBV7-3 and J usage is TRBJ1-1, with D perhaps TRBD1 (6 bases). This CDR3 spans 13 amino acids. Germline assignment: CDR1 SGHTA and CDR2 FQGTGA. The V end was cut by 5 bases, the J end by 4 bases, with 11 bases between. The CDR3 nucleotides are TGTGCCAGCAGCCTCACAGGGACCACTGAAGCTTTCTTT. Its protein product is CASSLTGTTEAFF.

V and J are TRBV9 and TRBJ2-3, with D possibly TRBD1 on 5 matching bases. V shed 0 bases and J shed 2 bases, with 13 bases lying between them. The germline V gene encodes CDR1 SGDLS and CDR2 YYNGEE. CDR3 length equals 16 residues. The CDR3 DNA is TGTGCCAGCAGCGTAGCGGAAGGGGCGACCACAGATACGCAGTATTTT. Translated, it gives CASSVAEGATTDTQYF.

The J gene is TRBJ2-3, the V gene TRBV5-1, with 10 bases identical to TRBD2. The trim removed 6 bases at V and 0 bases at J, leaving 7 bases unmatched. The CDR3 is 16 amino acids. CDR1 is SGHRS, CDR2 YFSETQ, per germline. CDR3 in amino acids: CASISGTSVSTDTQYF. The DNA for the CDR3 is TGCGCCAGCATCTCCGGGACTAGCGTCAGCACAGATACGCAGTATTTT. Full variable domain (rest looked up from reference TRBV5-1 and TRBJ2-3): KAGVTQTPRYLIKTRGQQVTLSCSPISGHRSVSWYQQTPGQGLQFLFEYFSETQRNKGNFPGRFSGRQFSNSRSEMNVSTLELGDSALYLCASISGTSVSTDTQYFGPGTRLTVL.

The V call is TRBV4-2, the J call TRBJ2-1; 11 nucleotides align to TRBD2. V was clipped by 7 bases and J by 2 bases; unmatched bases: 1. Germline lookup yields CDR1 LGHNA and CDR2 YNFKEQ. The CDR3 is 14 amino acids. The chain's CDR3 is CASKGLAAYNEQFF. The CDR3, as DNA: TGTGCCAGCAAGGGACTAGCGGCCTACAATGAGCAGTTCTTC.

A few counts support this clone. The chain joins TRBV5-1 to TRBJ2-6; 7 positions agree with TRBD1. This CDR3 spans 15 amino acids. Unmatched junction bases numbered 5, after V lost 4 bases and J lost 4 bases. CDR1 and CDR2 from the germline V gene are SGHRS and YFSETQ. CDR3 nucleotides: TGCGCCAGCAGCCCACAGGGGTCGGGGGCCAACGTCCTGACTTTC. This gives the protein CASSPQGSGANVLTF.

The V call is TRBV4-2, the J call TRBJ1-1, with TRBD1 matching 7 bases. The V gene end was trimmed by 2 bases and the J gene end by 3 bases; junction bases not matched to a gene: 12. The germline V gene has CDR1 LGHNA and CDR2 YNFKEQ. The CDR3 is 17 residues long. DNA for the CDR3: TGTGCCAGCAGCCAACAACAAACAGGGGTCGGAGACACTGAAGCTTTCTTT. As protein: CASSQQQTGVGDTEAFF.

The chain is built from TRBV5-6 and TRBJ1-2; 7 bases are shared with TRBD1. The germline gives CDR1 SGHDT, CDR2 YYEEEE. After removal of 2 bases from V and 1 base from J, the junction contained 8 bases not matched to a gene. The length of the CDR3 is 16 residues. The CDR3 sequence: CASSLHGAGGNYGYTF. The CDR3 coding sequence is TGTGCCAGCAGCTTACATGGGGCAGGGGGTAACTATGGCTACACCTTC.

This chain uses TRBV5-6 with TRBJ1-5; D unresolved. This CDR3 contains 14 residues. Germline V gene data show CDR1 as SGHDT and CDR2 as YYEEEE. Trimming pared 3 bases from V and 1 base from J, leaving 8 bases between. The CDR3 coding sequence is TGTGCCAGCAGCTGGGAGGGAAGCAATCAGCCCCAGCATTTT. Translating gives CASSWEGSNQPQHF. The variable domain in full, completed from reference TRBV5-6 and TRBJ1-5, reads DAGVTQSPTHLIKTRGQQVTLRCSPKSGHDTVSWYQQALGQGPQFIFQYYEEEERQRGNFPDRFSGHQFPNYSSELNVNALLLGDSALYLCASSWEGSNQPQHFGDGTRLSIL.

The chain joins TRBV11-3 to TRBJ1-1; D is unresolved. V lost 5 bases to trimming and J lost 0 bases, with 13 bases between them. Germline values: CDR1 SGHNT, CDR2 YENEEA. CDR3 length equals 15 residues. The CDR3 sequence: CASSLARLMNTEAFF. CDR3 nucleotides: TGTGCCAGCAGCCTAGCCAGACTCATGAACACTGAAGCTTTCTTT.

The gene calls are TRBV19 and TRBJ1-5, with TRBD1 as a possible D gene (6 bases). V dropped 5 bases and J dropped 3 bases, with 11 bases sitting between them. CDR1 LNHDA and CDR2 SQIVND come from the germline V gene (reference sequence). CDR3 length: 14 residues. CDR3 amino acids: CASSRGAYNQPQHF. The DNA for the CDR3 is TGTGCCAGTAGTCGGGGGGCTTACAATCAGCCCCAGCATTTT.